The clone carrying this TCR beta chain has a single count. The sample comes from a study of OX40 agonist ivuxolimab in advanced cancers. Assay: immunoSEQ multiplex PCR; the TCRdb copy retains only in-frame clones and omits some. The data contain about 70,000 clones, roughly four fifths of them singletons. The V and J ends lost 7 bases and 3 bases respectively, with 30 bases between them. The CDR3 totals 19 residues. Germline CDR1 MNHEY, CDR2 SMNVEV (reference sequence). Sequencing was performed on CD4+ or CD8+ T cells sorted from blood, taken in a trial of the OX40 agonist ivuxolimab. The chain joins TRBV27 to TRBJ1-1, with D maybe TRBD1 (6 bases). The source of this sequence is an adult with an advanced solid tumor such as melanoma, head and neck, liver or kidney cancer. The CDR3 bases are TGTGCCAGCAAGACTTCACCCCCAGGGGCCCTCCAGTTATACACTGAAGCTTTCTTT. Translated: CASKTSPPGALQLYTEAFF.